The clone carrying this TCR beta chain has more than one count but fewer than ten. Its antigen is not identified. This specimen comes from a study of blood T cells in healthy people across ages. This CDR3 has 13 residues. Germline-derived CDR1 and CDR2 are SGHTA and FQGNSA. Deletions cut 5 bases from V and 6 bases from J, with 14 bases between. General observations from the study: Naive T cell percentage showed a strong correlation with TCR beta diversity.

A J-beta primer mix and a sample-barcoded 5' primer were used in a second PCR of roughly 6 to 11 cycles. Each cDNA was tagged by a template-switch adaptor containing 12 random nucleotides. TCRdb called the 5' RACE reads again in MiXCR, with one record for every CDR3 protein. This sample yields around 1,900,000 distinct CDR3 sequences, of which roughly 43% are seen a single time; 23% belongs to the top ten. The specimen was blood. This chain uses TRBV7-2 with TRBJ2-7, with D maybe TRBD1 (6 bases). The clonotype originates from a human donor in good health. The CDR3 sequence is CASSVSQGREQYF. As DNA, the CDR3 is TGTGCCAGCAGCGTCTCTCAGGGGCGCGAGCAGTACTTC.